The text below deals with one TCR beta chain. Antigen unknown. This specimen comes from a study of blood T cells in healthy people across ages. Study-wide results and limits: Comparison with aged donors showed that long-lived donors had more naive CD4+ cells and higher diversity.

It was with a sample-barcoded 5' primer and a J-beta primer mix that a second PCR of about 7 to 12 cycles was run. Researchers report that a template-switch adaptor with 12 random nucleotides tagged each cDNA molecule. MiXCR, run by TCRdb on the 5' RACE reads, gives a single entry per CDR3 protein. The repertoire consists of roughly 700,000 distinct CDR3 sequences, with around a quarter occurring once and the leading ten covering 9.4%. CDR1 and CDR2 (germline): DFQATT, SNEGSKA (reference sequence). This CDR3 has 14 residues. These data also formed part of another study, on T cells of mothers and their children. Turning to that study: Material was donated by three healthy Caucasian mothers and their six children. The study obtained over 8 million TCR beta CDR3 reads per mother and 2.5 million to 3.5 million per child.

The sequence was collected from a boy between 5 and 17 years old in good health. The genes are TRBV20-1 and TRBJ2-1; possible D gene TRBD1, 5 bases. The DNA matches TRBJ2-7 better at its end, which makes the J call doubtful. Sequencing input: blood. The CDR3 DNA follows: TGCAGTGCTCGACGAACAGGCCTGTTCGGGGAGCAGTACTTC. Translation gives CSARRTGLFGEQYF.